This TCR beta chain comes out of a study of cytomegalovirus exposure and HLA in healthy donors. Study-level background: A previous analysis identified approximately 110 million unique TCR beta sequences derived from around 180 million T cells.

Nominal health characterized the donors when sampled, though unrecorded immune exposures were likely. The PCR made use of 60 Vbeta and 13 Jbeta primers. Assay: immunoSEQ multiplex PCR; the TCRdb copy retains only in-frame clones and omits some. The sample carries about 190,000 clones, around 87% recorded once. In germline, CDR1 is SGHVS, CDR2 FQNEAQ. The CDR3 length is 15 residues. Losses at the gene ends were 1 base for V and 9 bases for J; bases not matched to a gene: 7. The rearrangement links TRBV7-8 to TRBJ2-1, with 9 positions matching TRBD2. The source is a boy aged 2 to 10 in good health and CMV-seronegative. The sample consisted of PBMCs. The CDR3 loop reads CASSLVLAGVGEQFF. The CDR3 coding sequence is TGTGCCAGCAGCTTAGTATTAGCGGGAGTCGGTGAGCAGTTCTTC.